This TCR beta chain was documented in a study of shared clonotypes between healthy human individuals. This clone was counted a single time. Cells designated naive CD8 were CD45RO-negative and were positively selected for CCR7, with terminally differentiated effector memory CD45RA+ cells excluded. This CDR3 spans 14 amino acids. Trimming removed 7 bases from V and 5 bases from J, with 17 bases in between. Germline V gives CDR1 MNHEY, CDR2 SVGAGI. The table came from immunoSEQ multiplex PCR; TCRdb's copy has only in-frame clones and leaves some out. Of roughly 1,800,000 clones listed, approximately 94% are singletons.

This clonotype was sampled from a man aged 18 to 29 in good health. The rearrangement uses TRBV6-5 and TRBJ1-2, with D unclear. The sequenced material came from naive CD8+ T cells sorted from blood. This chain's CDR3 is CASTNPRSYYGYTF. DNA of the CDR3: TGTGCCAGCACCAACCCCAGGTCATATTATGGCTACACCTTC.